This section outlines one TCR beta chain sequence together with its context. Its antigen is still unknown. The data belong to a study of graft-versus-host responses after intestinal transplantation. Study information: Recipients had multivisceral, liver-intestinal, or isolated intestinal transplants. Each recipient received anti-thymocyte globulin induction, then tacrolimus and steroids for about three years. Notes on the study in general: The recipient marrow held GvH clones, and some of them showed up first in ileum or blood.

Trimming removed 3 bases at V and 5 bases at J, with 11 bases between. This CDR3 spans 14 amino acids. CDR1 MDHEN and CDR2 SYDVKM come from the germline V gene. Using immunoSEQ multiplex PCR, the repertoire was profiled, and TCRdb retains in-frame clones only, with some absent. The sample carries over 85,000 clones, around 92% recorded once. The chain joins TRBV28 to TRBJ1-5; tentative D call: TRBD1 (5 bases). Sequencing was performed on unstimulated CD4+ T cells sorted from spleen or lymph node cells, taken before transplant. This receptor was obtained from a human donor who was the organ donor for an intestinal transplant. The CDR3: CASSLGGNYQPQHF. The CDR3 DNA reads TGTGCCAGCAGTTTGGGGGGGAACTATCAGCCCCAGCATTTT.